Listed below are T cell receptor beta chains from one sample, sequenced in a study of blood T cell repertoires in COVID-19. Clones were read by immunoSEQ multiplex PCR, and TCRdb kept only the in-frame ones, dropping some. The table has a few hundred thousand clones, roughly 85% seen once; the top ten hold 5.5% to 6%. The source material was PBMCs or T cells enriched from blood (not recorded which). The source of these receptors is a woman aged 25 to 39 who had recovered from COVID-19. The CDR3 runs from the conserved cysteine through the conserved F or W. A D gene is named only where the DNA matches it firmly. Size is stated for part of the rows, as once, few or many counts, or as a class when the clone is expanded.

D gene,J gene,clone size,V gene,CDR3 protein,CDR3 DNA
NA,TRBJ1-1,NA,TRBV30,CAWSVLSNTEAFF,TGTGCCTGGAGTGTATTGAGTAACACTGAAGCTTTCTTT
NA,TRBJ1-2,NA,TRBV5-5,CASSHRQGNNYGYTF,TGTGCCAGCAGCCACCGCCAGGGGAATAACTATGGCTACACCTTC
NA,TRBJ1-5,NA,TRBV5-6,CASSFAAATAYSNQPQHF,TGTGCCAGCAGCTTTGCTGCGGCGACAGCATATAGCAATCAGCCCCAGCATTTT
TRBD1,TRBJ1-1,NA,TRBV10-2,CASSGETGGTEAFF,TGCGCCAGCAGTGGAGAGACAGGGGGCACTGAAGCTTTCTTT
TRBD1,TRBJ1-1,NA,TRBV18,CASSPLTGDTEAFF,TGTGCCAGCTCACCGCTAACAGGGGACACTGAAGCTTTCTTT
NA,TRBJ1-2,NA,TRBV19,CASSTRRPSGMVNYGYTF,TGTGCCAGTAGTACAAGGCGGCCCTCAGGGATGGTAAACTATGGCTACACCTTC
TRBD1,TRBJ1-5,NA,TRBV7-2,CASSLAGTVSNQPQHF,TGTGCCAGCAGCTTAGCCGGGACAGTTAGCAATCAGCCCCAGCATTTT
NA,TRBJ2-5,NA,TRBV3-1/TRBV3-2,CASSQGRGQETQYF,TGTGCCAGCAGCCAAGGACGGGGCCAAGAGACCCAGTACTTC
NA,TRBJ2-2,NA,TRBV12-5,CASGLGVVETGELFF,TGTGCTAGTGGTTTGGGCGTAGTCGAGACCGGGGAGCTGTTTTTT
TRBD1,TRBJ1-2,NA,TRBV19,CASSPATRQGMFGYTF,TGTGCCAGTAGCCCAGCTACTAGACAGGGAATGTTTGGCTACACCTTC
TRBD2,TRBJ2-7,NA,TRBV15,CATSRPSGGAWEQYF,TGTGCCACCAGCAGACCTAGCGGGGGGGCTTGGGAGCAGTACTTC
NA,TRBJ1-6,NA,TRBV2,CASSQGSPLHF,TGTGCCAGCAGCCAGGGGTCACCCCTCCACTTT
TRBD1,TRBJ2-7,NA,TRBV4-1,CASSQGWGGQGDEQYF,TGCGCCAGCAGCCAAGGGTGGGGAGGACAGGGCGACGAGCAGTACTTC
NA,TRBJ1-2,NA,TRBV7-6,CASGSSFSGYTF,TGTGCCAGCGGCTCCAGTTTTTCTGGCTACACCTTC
NA,TRBJ1-6,NA,TRBV5-4,CASSLVTADSPLHF,TGTGCCAGCAGCTTGGTAACAGCGGATTCACCCCTCCACTTT
TRBD2,TRBJ2-2,NA,TRBV9,CASSVLAGALNTGELFF,TGTGCCAGCAGCGTGTTAGCGGGGGCCTTGAACACCGGGGAGCTGTTTTTT
NA,TRBJ1-2,NA,TRBV4-2,CASSTAGTNYGYTF,TGTGCCAGCAGCACAGCAGGGACTAACTATGGCTACACCTTC
NA,TRBJ1-1,NA,TRBV18,CASSPLAGNKDTEAFF,TGTGCCAGCTCACCACTGGCAGGTAATAAGGACACTGAAGCTTTCTTT
TRBD1,TRBJ1-1,NA,TRBV18,CASSPFGTGTEAFF,TGTGCCAGCTCACCGTTCGGGACAGGCACTGAAGCTTTCTTT
TRBD1,TRBJ1-1,NA,TRBV30,CAWSSTDRVITEAFF,TGTGCCTGGAGTTCGACGGACAGGGTGATCACTGAAGCTTTCTTT
NA,TRBJ1-2,NA,TRBV3-1/TRBV3-2,CASSHLSGVFANYGYTF,TGTGCCAGCAGCCATTTATCAGGGGTCTTTGCCAACTATGGCTACACCTTC
NA,TRBJ2-3,NA,TRBV6-5,CASSYDSGGSTDTQYF,TGTGCCAGCAGTTACGATTCAGGGGGGAGCACAGATACGCAGTATTTT
TRBD2,TRBJ2-3,NA,TRBV9,CASSVASGVYQDTQYF,TGTGCCAGCAGCGTAGCCAGCGGGGTTTATCAAGATACGCAGTATTTT
NA,TRBJ1-2,NA,TRBV10-2,CASSPDYGYTF,TGCGCCAGCAGTCCGGACTATGGCTACACCTTC
NA,TRBJ2-2,NA,TRBV3-1/TRBV3-2,CASSQVLASGELFF,TGTGCCAGCAGCCAAGTTCTAGCATCCGGGGAGCTGTTTTTT
TRBD1,TRBJ1-3,NA,TRBV9,CASSVGWDRVSGNTIYF,TGTGCCAGCAGCGTAGGATGGGACAGAGTCTCTGGAAACACCATATATTTT
TRBD2,TRBJ2-1,NA,TRBV2,CASSEALAGYNEQFF,TGTGCCAGCAGTGAAGCACTAGCGGGCTACAATGAGCAGTTCTTC
TRBD1,TRBJ1-2,NA,TRBV7-9,CASSLPLQGDYGYTF,TGTGCCAGCAGCTTACCCCTCCAGGGGGACTATGGCTACACCTTC
NA,TRBJ2-7,NA,TRBV6-2/TRBV6-3,CASSLAGRSYEQYF,TGTGCCAGCAGTTTGGCGGGGAGGTCCTACGAGCAGTACTTC
TRBD1,TRBJ1-1,NA,TRBV5-6,CASSYRGRTEAFF,TGTGCCAGCAGCTACAGGGGTCGGACTGAAGCTTTCTTT
NA,TRBJ1-1,NA,TRBV12-3/TRBV12-4,CASGPRANTEAFF,TGTGCCAGCGGCCCCAGGGCGAACACTGAAGCTTTCTTT
TRBD1,TRBJ1-2,NA,TRBV6-6,CASSLKGTDPGYTF,TGTGCCAGCAGTTTAAAAGGGACAGATCCTGGCTACACCTTC
TRBD1,TRBJ2-1,NA,TRBV5-1,CASSVNRGQDEQFF,TGCGCCAGCAGCGTAAACAGGGGGCAGGATGAGCAGTTCTTC
NA,TRBJ1-2,NA,TRBV29-1,CSVDFRGAEVGYTF,TGCAGCGTTGACTTCCGGGGGGCAGAGGTTGGCTACACCTTC
TRBD1,TRBJ1-2,NA,TRBV14,CASSHKTGGRANYGYTF,TGTGCCAGCAGCCATAAGACAGGGGGCCGAGCTAACTATGGCTACACCTTC
TRBD1,TRBJ2-7,once,TRBV18,CASSPWDSFSYEQYF,TGTGCCAGCTCACCTTGGGACAGCTTTTCCTACGAGCAGTACTTC
NA,TRBJ1-3,NA,TRBV6-5,CASSTPGPGYF,TGTGCCAGCAGTACCCCCGGGCCAGGGTATTTT
NA,TRBJ1-3,NA,TRBV3-1/TRBV3-2,CASSPQDSSGNTIYF,TGTGCCAGCAGCCCCCAGGACAGCTCTGGAAACACCATATATTTT
TRBD1,TRBJ1-5,NA,TRBV2,CASSLTGSNQPQHF,TGTGCCAGCAGCCTGACAGGGAGTAATCAGCCCCAGCATTTT
NA,TRBJ1-1,NA,TRBV29-1,CSVEEIQGTEAFF,TGCAGCGTTGAAGAAATACAGGGTACTGAAGCTTTCTTT
NA,TRBJ2-2,NA,TRBV25-1,CASKATGNTGELFF,TGTGCCAGTAAGGCGACAGGCAACACCGGGGAGCTGTTTTTT